This record concerns one T cell receptor beta chain sequence. Between the trimmed V and J ends, which lost 4 bases and 5 bases, there was a span of 12 bases. The CDR3 consists of 13 residues. The germline V gene encodes CDR1 SGHRS and CDR2 YFSETQ. This sample is part of a study of T cell responses to AZD1222 COVID-19 vaccine. Profiling relied on immunoSEQ multiplex PCR, and the TCRdb table lists in-frame clones only, not all of them. The sample has about 120,000 clones, around 90% seen once. The origin of this receptor is an adult in good health. The sequenced sample was peripheral blood, obtained on day 0 of AZD1222 vaccination. The chain combines TRBV5-1 with TRBJ2-5; D call uncertain. The CDR3 is CASSGQVGETQYF. The CDR3 DNA reads as TGCGCCAGCAGCGGGCAGGTCGGGGAGACCCAGTACTTC.